This T cell receptor beta chain was captured in a study of T-cell memory formation after mild COVID-19 (dated by TCRdb to the early 2020s). Study-level background: Most TCR sequence clusters were specific to one of the two donors. Two young, previously healthy adult volunteers made up the cohort, one male and one female. In a couple of donors, T-cell clones that expanded and contracted after mild COVID-19 were tracked by sequencing TCRalpha and TCRbeta repertoires over time.

This clonotype was counted at least ten times. No antigen is known for it. Nothing much larger sits one base from this clone, and base qualities are not available. General conclusions and limits of the study: Whether the second-wave clones peaking on day 37 were SARS-CoV-2 specific was not confirmed. Only a couple of mild cases were covered by the study, and larger cohorts that include severe cases with pre-infection samples were considered necessary. Some responding clones were found in pre-infection memory, which suggests that pre-existing cross-reactive memory T cells took part in the SARS-CoV-2 response. Balanced CD4/CD8 phenotypes were observed for clones contracting from day 15 to 85, whereas a bias towards CD4+ was observed for a second wave of clones expanding from day 15 to 37. Contracting CD4+ clones appeared mostly in the CM and EM memory subsets, whereas CD8+ clones were enriched in EMRA.

From the cysteine through the phenylalanine, the CDR3 covers 16 amino acids. Only the CDR3 DNA stays, 48 bases, in frame from base 1. The CDR1 and CDR2 encoded by the germline V gene are KGHSH and LQKENI. V is trimmed back by 1 base and J by 5 bases, and the junction contains 4 bases that no gene match accounts for. Ficoll-Paque density gradient centrifugation was used to isolate PBMCs. For sequencing, an Illumina NovaSeq 6000 was employed. TCRalpha and TCRbeta cDNA libraries were constructed by 5'RACE with constant-segment primers, with sample barcodes and unique molecular identifiers being introduced. Trizol reagent was used to extract RNA from every sample. Libraries were amplified in two PCR steps, with a second sample barcode and Illumina TruSeq adapters added in the second step. Sequencing of libraries was performed on an Illumina NovaSeq with 2 x 150 bp paired-end reads. Regarding the original processing steps: With migec v1.2.7, reads were demultiplexed and then collapsed into UMI-guided consensus sequences. Using mixcr v2.1.11, UMI consensuses were aligned to TRA and TRB V and J templates and then assembled into clonotypes. A clonotype was counted as expanded or contracted only if both edgeR and NoisET called the change significant, with noise models trained on biological replicates. For edgeR calls, a false discovery rate-adjusted p below 0.01 and a log2 fold-change threshold of 1 were applied. As an exploratory analysis of dynamics, max-normalized trajectories of the 1000 most abundant clonotypes were examined with PCA combined with hierarchical clustering. Separately sequenced CD4+ and CD8+ repertoires were used to assign a CD4 or CD8 phenotype to each responding clone. The public reads were quality trimmed at Q25 with fastp and then assembled into clones with MiXCR by TCRdb, keeping productive beta chains. Each entry merges the rows of one CDR3 protein and shows their most common DNA and genes. TCRdb, not the original authors, processed these V and J calls. The sample profile shows approximately 35,000 distinct CDR3 sequences; around 20% of them were found once. The ten biggest clones cover approximately 1.4% of the sample.

Recombination joined TRBV18 with TRBJ2-2; 10 bases in the middle match TRBD2. The sequenced sample was PBMCs or a T cell subset sorted from them (not recorded which). This clonotype originated in an adult who had mild COVID-19 (a few samples of this study predate the infection). The sample titles of this study are shuffled in the database, so cell type and time point are left out. The CDR3 reads as follows: CASSPQLAGSTGELFF. Read as DNA, the sequence is TGTGCCAGCTCACCACAACTAGCGGGAAGTACCGGGGAGCTGTTTTTT.